This T cell receptor (beta chain) was identified in a study of blood T cell repertoires in COVID-19. From germline, CDR1 is SEHNR and CDR2 FQNEAQ (reference sequence). The CDR3 spans 15 residues. Trimming cost V 6 bases and J 4 bases, with 19 bases left between them. How the authors handled the data: Quantification of nucleated cells was approximated via reference gene primer amplification. Sequencing used immunoSEQ multiplex PCR; TCRdb keeps in-frame clones, though not all of them. The V and J calls and clone size were taken over from that table, and D and trimming were inferred from the DNA. This table has around 330,000 clones, about 85% appearing once.

The V and J genes are TRBV7-9 and TRBJ2-7; maybe TRBD2 (7 bases). This TCR was sampled from a woman in her 30s who had been exposed to COVID-19. Input material: PBMCs or T cells enriched from blood (not recorded which). CDR3 DNA: TGTGCCAGCAGTCACGGAGGGGGGAGGGTATACGAGCAGTACTTC. It specifies CASSHGGGRVYEQYF.